The 8 T cell receptor beta chains presented below share a single source sample, sequenced in a study of breast tumors, draining lymph nodes, adjacent tissues. One entry per CDR3 protein, called by TCRdb with MiXCR from the multiplex PCR reads. The sample includes around 130,000 distinct CDR3 sequences, nearly 20% seen only once; the top ten take under 4.5%. Samples came from axillary lymph nodes draining the breast cancer. Sequences were obtained from axillary lymph node tissue. The receptors stem from a female donor with breast cancer. Some clones in this sample may be carry-over from other donors' samples.

This clonotype was picked up many times. V is TRBV7-8 and J is TRBJ2-7; 11 bases agree with TRBD2. The junction had 5 bases not matched to a gene; V was cut back by 0 bases and J by 4 bases. Germline-derived CDR1 and CDR2 are SGHVS and FQNEAQ. The length of the CDR3 is 16 residues. Written as DNA, the CDR3 is TGTGCCAGCAGCTTAGCCAGACTAGCGGGGCCATACGAGCAGTACTTC. This translates into CASSLARLAGPYEQYF.

Turning to this clonotype: Given a much more abundant clone one base away, this may be a read error. The rearrangement joins TRBV9 to TRBJ2-5; D gene uncertain. CDR1 and CDR2 (germline): SGDLS, YYNGEE. This CDR3 has 11 amino acids. The CDR3 region has the DNA TGTGCCAGCGCCCCATCCCCGACCCGGTACTTC. Residues: CASAPSPTRYF.

The rearrangement uses TRBV3-1 and TRBJ1-3; 11 bases are a match to TRBD1. The CDR3 loop spans 16 amino acids. The junction had 2 bases not matched to a gene; V was cut back by 0 bases and J by 4 bases. CDR1 and CDR2 from the germline V gene are LGHDT and YNNKEL (reference sequence). The CDR3 region is CASSQDRTGGGNTIYF. The CDR3 DNA reads as TGTGCCAGCAGCCAAGATAGGACAGGGGGCGGAAACACCATATATTTT.

This clonotype was seen repeatedly, ten times or more. This chain joins TRBV25-1 and TRBJ2-2, with a tentative D call TRBD2 (6 bases). This CDR3 is 15 amino acids long. Per the germline V gene, CDR1 is MGHDK and CDR2 is SYGVNS. V gave up 0 bases and J gave up 2 bases, with 7 bases separating them. CDR3 in DNA: TGTGCCAGCAGTGAATACGGGAGCAACACCGGGGAGCTGTTTTTT. Encoded protein: CASSEYGSNTGELFF.

Concerning this clonotype: This could be a read error, since a much larger clone is one nucleotide away. The chain combines TRBV5-1 with TRBJ2-1; perhaps TRBD2 as D (6 bases). The CDR3 extends over 16 amino acids. CDR1 and CDR2 from the germline V gene are SGHRS and YFSETQ. V lost 0 bases and J lost 8, with 18 bases in between. The CDR3 DNA follows: TGCGCCAGCAGCTTGGTACTAACGGGAGAGGTCGATGAGCAGTTCTTC. Translated: CASSLVLTGEVDEQFF.

This clonotype was counted only a few times. The chain combines TRBV6-1 with TRBJ2-3, with 16 nucleotides matching TRBD2. V trimming: 4 bases; J trimming: 0 bases; junction bases outside the gene matches: 4. Per the germline V gene, CDR1 is MNHNS and CDR2 is SASEGT. The CDR3 extends over 18 amino acids. This CDR3 is CASSGGLAGGTSTDTQYF. The CDR3 nucleotides read TGTGCCAGCAGTGGGGGACTAGCGGGGGGGACTAGCACAGATACGCAGTATTTT.

This rearrangement joins TRBV12-3 or TRBV12-4 to TRBJ2-3, with TRBD2 matching over 15 bases. The ends lost 3 bases at V and 12 bases at J; junction bases unmatched: 7. The CDR3 sequence is 15 residues long. In DNA form, the CDR3 reads TGTGCCAGCAGTTTGGGGACTAGCGGGGGGCTAAACCAGTATTTT. Translated, it gives CASSLGTSGGLNQYF.

This clonotype was seen ten or more times. The CDR3 bases are TGCAGTGCTATAGAGTTTAGGACTAGCGGGAGGGATACGCAGTATTTT. It is translated as CSAIEFRTSGRDTQYF. The gene calls are TRBV20-1 and TRBJ2-3, with 14 bases matching TRBD2. With 4 bases clipped from V and 6 bases from J, the junction kept 9 bases outside the gene matches. There are 16 residues in the CDR3. In germline, CDR1 is DFQATT, CDR2 SNEGSKA (reference sequence).